Each of the 10 T cell receptor beta chains below was sequenced from the same sample in a study of tumor-infiltrating lymphocytes in primary liver carcinoma. Germline DNA was also extracted, and blood RNA was taken from unsorted whole blood. The researchers produced TCR beta cDNA from about 510 ng total RNA with a constant-region primer. Employing slightly modified ARM-PCR, three nested multiplex PCR rounds were run, and these gave rise to the TCR beta libraries. Forward primers for TRBV1-TRBV30 and a C-beta reverse primer served the first two PCR rounds, at approximately 10 cycles each. TCRdb re-derived calls from the multiplex PCR reads in MiXCR, one entry per CDR3 protein. The data show about 310,000 distinct CDR3 sequences, around 50% seen once. What was sequenced was peripheral blood. Every receptor here comes from a woman in her twenties or thirties with primary liver carcinoma and hepatitis B virus infection.

On this clonotype itself: This sequence may be a read error, since a much larger clone differs from it by one base. This sequence joins TRBV4-3 and TRBJ2-1; D is perhaps TRBD2 (6 bases). The CDR3 is 15 amino acids. The germline V gene has CDR1 LGHNA and CDR2 YSLEER. The chain's CDR3 is CACSPNPGTHDEQFF. For the CDR3, the DNA is TGCGCCTGCAGCCCGAACCCCGGGACTCACGATGAGCAGTTCTTC.

This clonotype occurred many times. The chain couples TRBV29-1 to TRBJ1-2; 7 positions match TRBD1. Germline-derived CDR1 and CDR2 are SQVTM and ANQGSEA. Trimming took 1 base from V and 2 from J; bases not matched to a gene: 10. The CDR3 is made up of 16 amino acids. Written as DNA, the CDR3 is TGCAGCGTTGAAGGACAGGGATTAAAAAGGAACTATGGCTACACCTTC. It translates to CSVEGQGLKRNYGYTF.

This clonotype has just one count. At one end, the junction sequence differs from germline, possibly due to a read error. This chain joins TRBV11-1 and TRBJ2-7; D not certain. The CDR3 spans 12 residues. The germline V gene has CDR1 SGHAT and CDR2 FQDESV (reference sequence). CDR3 DNA sequence: TGTGCCAGCAGCCTCATGGGTTGCGAGCAGTATTTC. Translated: CASSLMGCEQYF.

With respect to this clonotype: Given a much more abundant clone one base away, this may be a read error. This chain connects TRBV4-3 to TRBJ2-2; D unclear. Germline loops: CDR1 LGHNA, CDR2 YSLEER. This CDR3 is 15 amino acids long. Trimming left V 1 base short and J 7 bases short, with 13 bases between. For the CDR3, the DNA is TGCGCCAGCAGCCAAGTGGGAAGGGTTTGCGGGGAGCTGTTTTTT. Translation: CASSQVGRVCGELFF.

This clonotype was observed many times. The genes are TRBV6-2 or TRBV6-3 and TRBJ2-1, with 7 bases identical to TRBD2. J gave up 10 bases and V 5 bases, and 5 bases lay outside the gene matches. Per germline, CDR1 MNHEY and CDR2 SVGEGT. The length of the CDR3 is 12 residues. The CDR3 nucleotides are TGTGCCAGCAGTCGGAGCGGGATCGAGCAGTTCTTC. Translation: CASSRSGIEQFF.

Notes on this clonotype: This clone may be a read error of a much larger clone one base away. J is TRBJ2-1 and V is TRBV6-2 or TRBV6-3, with no clear D. There are 11 residues in the CDR3. Germline CDR1 MNHEY, CDR2 SVGEGT. DNA for the CDR3: TGTGCCAGCAGTAACGACGCGAAGCAGCTCTTC. It is translated as CASSNDAKQLF.

This clonotype was seen at least ten times. The CDR3 region has the DNA TGTGCCAGCAGTGAATTTCCCTCCTCTGGAAACACCATATATTTT. This sequence encodes CASSEFPSSGNTIYF. The chain carries TRBV6-1 and TRBJ1-3; D unclear. V shed 2 bases and J shed 0 bases, with 8 bases lying between them. The CDR3 has 15 amino acids. The germline gives CDR1 MNHNS, CDR2 SASEGT.

As for this clonotype: Being one base from a much bigger clone, this may be a read error. This chain connects TRBV4-1 to TRBJ1-2; 7 bases are a match to TRBD1. CDR3 length equals 15 residues. The germline V gene has CDR1 MGHRA and CDR2 YSYEKL. The CDR3 sequence is CASSPSGTEPNGYAF. The CDR3 bases are TGCGCCAGCAGCCCCTCCGGGACAGAGCCCAATGGCTACGCCTTC.

This chain links TRBV6-2 or TRBV6-3 with TRBJ2-7; TRBD1 is a possible D gene (5 bases). V shed 8 bases and J shed 2 bases, with 10 bases lying between them. This CDR3 is built from 12 residues. The germline CDR1 and CDR2 sequences are MNHEY and SVGEGT. The CDR3 spells CASGDRAYEQYF. The CDR3 nucleotides are TGTGCCAGCGGCGACAGAGCCTACGAGCAGTACTTC.

About this clonotype itself: Likely a read error: the CDR3 ends without its conserved phenylalanine or tryptophan. The V call is TRBV13, the J call TRBJ2-5; weak D call: TRBD2 (6 bases). Looked up from germline, CDR1 is PRHDT and CDR2 is FYEKMQ (reference sequence). Trimming cost V 5 bases and J 4 bases, with 17 bases left between them. There are 15 residues in the CDR3. Here the CDR3 reads CASSLTPTGGETQYL. The CDR3 nucleotides read TGTGCCAGCAGCCTTACCCCGACCGGGGGAGAGACCCAGTACTTA.